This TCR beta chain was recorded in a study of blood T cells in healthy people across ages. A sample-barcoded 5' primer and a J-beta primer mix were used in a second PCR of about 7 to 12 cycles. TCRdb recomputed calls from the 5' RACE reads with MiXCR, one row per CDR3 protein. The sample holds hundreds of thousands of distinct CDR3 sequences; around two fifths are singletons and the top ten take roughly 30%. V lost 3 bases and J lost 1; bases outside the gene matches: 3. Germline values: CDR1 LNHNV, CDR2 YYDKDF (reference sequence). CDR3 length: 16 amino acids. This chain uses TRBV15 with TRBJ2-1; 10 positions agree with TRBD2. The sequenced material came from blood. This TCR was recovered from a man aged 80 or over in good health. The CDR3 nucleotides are TGTGCCACCAGCAGGATGACTAGCGGGTCCTACAATGAGCAGTTCTTC. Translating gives CATSRMTSGSYNEQFF.